The rows below give T cell receptor beta chains drawn from one sample of a study of blood T cells in healthy people across ages. TCRdb independently ran MiXCR on the 5' RACE reads; one entry per CDR3 protein. The sample carries almost 300,000 distinct CDR3 sequences, roughly 26% recorded once. Input material: blood. Receptors originate from a woman in her 70s in good health. Both conserved end residues are part of each CDR3. Fields, in order: D gene, clone size, J gene, V gene, CDR3 DNA, CDR3 protein. A D gene is named only where the DNA matches it firmly. Only part of the rows carry a size: once, few, many, or a class if the clone is expanded.

D gene: NA; clone size: few; J gene: TRBJ2-5; V gene: TRBV13; CDR3 DNA: TGTGCCAGCAGCTTCCGGAGTACACGAGAGACCCAGTACTTC; CDR3 protein: CASSFRSTRETQYF
D gene: TRBD2; clone size: few; J gene: TRBJ2-5; V gene: TRBV6-2/TRBV6-3; CDR3 DNA: TGTGCCAGCAGTTACTATAGCGGGAGACCGGAGACCCAGTACTTC; CDR3 protein: CASSYYSGRPETQYF
D gene: TRBD1; clone size: NA; J gene: TRBJ1-2; V gene: TRBV20-1; CDR3 DNA: TGCAGTGCCACTGACAGGGTTGGCTACACCTTC; CDR3 protein: CSATDRVGYTF
D gene: TRBD2; clone size: few; J gene: TRBJ2-1; V gene: TRBV18; CDR3 DNA: TGTGCCAGCTCGCCAAGAAGCCTAGCGGGAGGTGCCAATGAGCAGTTCTTC; CDR3 protein: CASSPRSLAGGANEQFF
D gene: NA; clone size: NA; J gene: TRBJ2-1; V gene: TRBV4-3; CDR3 DNA: TGCGCCGGCAGCCAAGAACCCTCTTACAATGAGCAGTTCTTC; CDR3 protein: CAGSQEPSYNEQFF
D gene: TRBD2; clone size: NA; J gene: TRBJ2-7; V gene: TRBV20-1; CDR3 DNA: TGCAGTGCTAGCGCCGGATCCTCAAGACCGGGACTAGCGGCCTACGAGCAGTACTTC; CDR3 protein: CSASAGSSRPGLAAYEQYF
D gene: NA; clone size: NA; J gene: TRBJ1-6; V gene: TRBV28; CDR3 DNA: TGTGCCAGCAAATTACAAGGAACCAATTCACCCCTCCACTTT; CDR3 protein: CASKLQGTNSPLHF
D gene: NA; clone size: many; J gene: TRBJ1-1; V gene: TRBV29-1; CDR3 DNA: TGCAGCGTTGTCCCCCCGCGGACAGAAACTGAAGCTTTCTTT; CDR3 protein: CSVVPPRTETEAFF
D gene: NA; clone size: many; J gene: TRBJ2-5; V gene: TRBV6-2/TRBV6-3; CDR3 DNA: TGTGCCAGCAGTTACGCCCCCCTGGCGGGGGCCAAAGAGACCCAGTACTTC; CDR3 protein: CASSYAPLAGAKETQYF
D gene: TRBD1; clone size: NA; J gene: TRBJ1-1; V gene: TRBV4-1; CDR3 DNA: TGCGCCAGCAGACCCCACGGACAGGGGAACACTGAAGCTTTCTTT; CDR3 protein: CASRPHGQGNTEAFF
D gene: NA; clone size: once; J gene: TRBJ2-2; V gene: TRBV20-1; CDR3 DNA: TGCAGTGCTAGCCGGGGTATCACCGGGGAGCTGTTTTTT; CDR3 protein: CSASRGITGELFF
D gene: NA; clone size: NA; J gene: TRBJ2-7; V gene: TRBV28; CDR3 DNA: TGTGCCACCGGGACAACCTCCTACGAGCAGTACTTC; CDR3 protein: CATGTTSYEQYF
D gene: NA; clone size: few; J gene: TRBJ2-7; V gene: TRBV4-1; CDR3 DNA: TGCGCCAGCAGCCAACGAATTCCGGGACCGCCCTACGAGCAGTACTTC; CDR3 protein: CASSQRIPGPPYEQYF
D gene: NA; clone size: NA; J gene: TRBJ1-5; V gene: TRBV20-1; CDR3 DNA: TGCAGTGCGGAACAGGGAGATTACAATCAGCCCCAGCATTTT; CDR3 protein: CSAEQGDYNQPQHF
D gene: NA; clone size: NA; J gene: TRBJ2-7; V gene: TRBV20-1; CDR3 DNA: TGCAGTGCTAGAGATTTAACAGGGCAATACGAGCAGTACTTC; CDR3 protein: CSARDLTGQYEQYF
D gene: NA; clone size: many; J gene: TRBJ1-4; V gene: TRBV6-5; CDR3 DNA: TGTGCCAGCAGTTACACAGGGCGGGACGGTGAAAAACTGTTTTTT; CDR3 protein: CASSYTGRDGEKLFF
D gene: NA; clone size: few; J gene: TRBJ2-2; V gene: TRBV3-1; CDR3 DNA: TGTGCCAGCAGCCAAACGCCAGCGGCGGCCACCGGGGAGCTGTTTTTT; CDR3 protein: CASSQTPAAATGELFF
D gene: NA; clone size: NA; J gene: TRBJ2-1; V gene: TRBV28; CDR3 DNA: TGTGCCAGCAGTTCTGGGGGACGCAATGAGCAGTTCTTC; CDR3 protein: CASSSGGRNEQFF
D gene: NA; clone size: NA; J gene: TRBJ1-1; V gene: TRBV4-2; CDR3 DNA: TGTGCCAGCAGCCAAGAAGCACTAGGAGGCACTGAAGCTTTCTTT; CDR3 protein: CASSQEALGGTEAFF
D gene: TRBD1; clone size: NA; J gene: TRBJ2-1; V gene: TRBV29-1; CDR3 DNA: TGCAGCGTTGATGAGTTCCGCGACAGGGGCCTTTACAATGAGCAGTTCTTC; CDR3 protein: CSVDEFRDRGLYNEQFF
D gene: NA; clone size: NA; J gene: TRBJ1-3; V gene: TRBV7-9; CDR3 DNA: TGTGCCAGCAGCTTAGTGACGAGCTCTGGAAACACCATATATTTT; CDR3 protein: CASSLVTSSGNTIYF
D gene: NA; clone size: NA; J gene: TRBJ2-1; V gene: TRBV3-1; CDR3 DNA: TGTGCCAGCAGCCAAGATCCGGGACTCAACAATGAGCAGTTCTTC; CDR3 protein: CASSQDPGLNNEQFF
D gene: NA; clone size: many; J gene: TRBJ2-6; V gene: TRBV15; CDR3 DNA: TGTGCCACCAGCAGAGGGTCTGGGGCCAACGTCCTGACTTTC; CDR3 protein: CATSRGSGANVLTF